This entry features one T cell receptor (beta chain) sequence. The antigen is not known. Sample time point: blood 4 weeks post-SBRT, at nephrectomy. The treatment here: 15 Gy SBRT to primary tumor, nephrectomy 4 weeks later. Clear cell pathology was present in this patient's renal cell carcinoma. Measured with immunoSEQ multiplex PCR; TCRdb has only the in-frame clones, and not every one. The sample lists about 78,000 clones; about 88% were seen once. This entry belongs to a study of radiation and T cells in renal cell carcinoma. The study's findings and limits: In blood, top tumor clones expanded by 2 weeks, shrinking by 4.

V dropped 5 bases and J dropped 6; count of bases not matched to a gene: 13. CDR3 length equals 16 residues. Germline V lookup: CDR1 MDHEN, CDR2 SYDVKM. This specimen was blood, taken from a patient whose treatment included radiotherapy and nephrectomy. The chain links TRBV28 to TRBJ1-1; 9 bases line up with TRBD1. This clonotype was sampled from a woman aged 70-85 years with renal cell carcinoma. CDR3 amino acids: CASSRTPRDRAPEAFF. The CDR3, as DNA: TGTGCCAGCAGTCGTACCCCCCGGGACAGGGCCCCTGAAGCTTTCTTT.